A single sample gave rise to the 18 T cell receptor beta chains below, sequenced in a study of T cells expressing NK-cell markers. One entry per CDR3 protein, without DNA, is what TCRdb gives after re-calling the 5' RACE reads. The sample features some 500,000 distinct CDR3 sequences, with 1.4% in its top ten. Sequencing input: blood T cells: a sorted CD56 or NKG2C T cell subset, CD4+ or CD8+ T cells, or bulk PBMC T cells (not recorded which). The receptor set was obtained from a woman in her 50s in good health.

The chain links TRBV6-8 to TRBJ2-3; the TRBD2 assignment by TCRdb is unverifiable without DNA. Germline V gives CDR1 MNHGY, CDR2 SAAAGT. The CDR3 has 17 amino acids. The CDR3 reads CASTRGRASGISDTQYF.

This CDR3 reads CASRSSGTETQYF. This sequence joins TRBV6-5 and TRBJ2-5; checking the TCRdb D call of TRBD1 is not possible without DNA. The CDR3 loop spans 13 amino acids. Germline lookup yields CDR1 MNHEY and CDR2 SVGAGI.

The CDR3 sequence: CASRLSGKKDEQFF. The chain is built from TRBV11-2 and TRBJ2-1; TCRdb's D gene call, TRBD1, goes unchecked for lack of DNA. The CDR3 is 14 amino acids. CDR1 is SGHAT and CDR2 is FQNNGV in the germline V gene.

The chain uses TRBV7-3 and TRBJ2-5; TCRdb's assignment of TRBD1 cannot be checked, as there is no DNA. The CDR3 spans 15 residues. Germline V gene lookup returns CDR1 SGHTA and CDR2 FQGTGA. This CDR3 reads CASSLGDRGQKTQYF.

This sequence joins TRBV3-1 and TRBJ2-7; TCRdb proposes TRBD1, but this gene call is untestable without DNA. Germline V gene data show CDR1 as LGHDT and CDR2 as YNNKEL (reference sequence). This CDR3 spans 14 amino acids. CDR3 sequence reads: CASSQVQGRGEQYF.

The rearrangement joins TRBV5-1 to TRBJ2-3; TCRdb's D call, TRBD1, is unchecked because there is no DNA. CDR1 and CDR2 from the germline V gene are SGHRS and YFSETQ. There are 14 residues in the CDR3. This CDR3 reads CASSLAGGADTQYF.

Here the CDR3 reads CASSLTSTGNEQFF. This chain joins TRBV7-2 and TRBJ2-1; as DNA is missing, the TRBD2 call by TCRdb cannot be tested. The CDR3 totals 14 residues. Germline CDR1 and CDR2: SGHTA and FQGNSA.

The CDR3 sequence is CASSQDGGQGNQPQHF. The V gene is TRBV4-1, the J gene TRBJ1-5; without DNA, the TCRdb call of TRBD1 cannot be checked. From germline, CDR1 is MGHRA and CDR2 YSYEKL. The CDR3 consists of 16 residues.

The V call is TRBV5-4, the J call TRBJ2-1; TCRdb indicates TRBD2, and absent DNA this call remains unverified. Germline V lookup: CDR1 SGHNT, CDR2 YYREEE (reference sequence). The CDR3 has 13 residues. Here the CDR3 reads CASTSLRANEQFF.

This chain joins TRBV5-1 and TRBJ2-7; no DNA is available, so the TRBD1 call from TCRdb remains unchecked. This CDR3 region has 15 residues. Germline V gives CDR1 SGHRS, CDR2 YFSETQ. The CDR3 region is CASSLVISPSYEQYF.

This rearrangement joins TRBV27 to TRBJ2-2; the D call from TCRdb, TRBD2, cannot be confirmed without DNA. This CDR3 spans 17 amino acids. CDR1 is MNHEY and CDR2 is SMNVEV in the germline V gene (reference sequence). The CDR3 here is CASSSRWQGLARGELFF.

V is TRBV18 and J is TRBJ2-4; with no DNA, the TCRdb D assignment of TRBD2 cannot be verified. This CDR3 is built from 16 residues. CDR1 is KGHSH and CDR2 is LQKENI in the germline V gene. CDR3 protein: CASSPPGGRAKNIQYF.

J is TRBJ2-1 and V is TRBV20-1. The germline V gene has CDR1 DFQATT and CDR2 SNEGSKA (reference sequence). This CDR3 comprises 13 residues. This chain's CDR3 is CSARHSVQGRQFF.

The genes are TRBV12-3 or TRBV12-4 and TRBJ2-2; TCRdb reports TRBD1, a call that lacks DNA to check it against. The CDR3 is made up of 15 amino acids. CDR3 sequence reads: CASRIGGLNTGELFF.

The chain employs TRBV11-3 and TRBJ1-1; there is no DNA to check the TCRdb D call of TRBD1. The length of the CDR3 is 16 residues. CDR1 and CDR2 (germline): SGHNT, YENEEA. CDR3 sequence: CASSPSGNRGLAEAFF.

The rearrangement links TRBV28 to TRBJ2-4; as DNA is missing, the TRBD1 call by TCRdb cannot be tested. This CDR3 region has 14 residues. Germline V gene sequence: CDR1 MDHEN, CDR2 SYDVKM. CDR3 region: CASRQVARGGIQYF.

This chain's CDR3 is CASVLQGNSDEQFF. This chain uses TRBV6-1 with TRBJ2-1; TCRdb proposes TRBD1, but this gene call is untestable without DNA. The CDR3 covers 14 residues. Per germline, CDR1 MNHNS and CDR2 SASEGT.

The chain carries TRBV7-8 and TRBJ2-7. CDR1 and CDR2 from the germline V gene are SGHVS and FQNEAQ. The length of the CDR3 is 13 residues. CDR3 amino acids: CASSLVRAYEQYF.